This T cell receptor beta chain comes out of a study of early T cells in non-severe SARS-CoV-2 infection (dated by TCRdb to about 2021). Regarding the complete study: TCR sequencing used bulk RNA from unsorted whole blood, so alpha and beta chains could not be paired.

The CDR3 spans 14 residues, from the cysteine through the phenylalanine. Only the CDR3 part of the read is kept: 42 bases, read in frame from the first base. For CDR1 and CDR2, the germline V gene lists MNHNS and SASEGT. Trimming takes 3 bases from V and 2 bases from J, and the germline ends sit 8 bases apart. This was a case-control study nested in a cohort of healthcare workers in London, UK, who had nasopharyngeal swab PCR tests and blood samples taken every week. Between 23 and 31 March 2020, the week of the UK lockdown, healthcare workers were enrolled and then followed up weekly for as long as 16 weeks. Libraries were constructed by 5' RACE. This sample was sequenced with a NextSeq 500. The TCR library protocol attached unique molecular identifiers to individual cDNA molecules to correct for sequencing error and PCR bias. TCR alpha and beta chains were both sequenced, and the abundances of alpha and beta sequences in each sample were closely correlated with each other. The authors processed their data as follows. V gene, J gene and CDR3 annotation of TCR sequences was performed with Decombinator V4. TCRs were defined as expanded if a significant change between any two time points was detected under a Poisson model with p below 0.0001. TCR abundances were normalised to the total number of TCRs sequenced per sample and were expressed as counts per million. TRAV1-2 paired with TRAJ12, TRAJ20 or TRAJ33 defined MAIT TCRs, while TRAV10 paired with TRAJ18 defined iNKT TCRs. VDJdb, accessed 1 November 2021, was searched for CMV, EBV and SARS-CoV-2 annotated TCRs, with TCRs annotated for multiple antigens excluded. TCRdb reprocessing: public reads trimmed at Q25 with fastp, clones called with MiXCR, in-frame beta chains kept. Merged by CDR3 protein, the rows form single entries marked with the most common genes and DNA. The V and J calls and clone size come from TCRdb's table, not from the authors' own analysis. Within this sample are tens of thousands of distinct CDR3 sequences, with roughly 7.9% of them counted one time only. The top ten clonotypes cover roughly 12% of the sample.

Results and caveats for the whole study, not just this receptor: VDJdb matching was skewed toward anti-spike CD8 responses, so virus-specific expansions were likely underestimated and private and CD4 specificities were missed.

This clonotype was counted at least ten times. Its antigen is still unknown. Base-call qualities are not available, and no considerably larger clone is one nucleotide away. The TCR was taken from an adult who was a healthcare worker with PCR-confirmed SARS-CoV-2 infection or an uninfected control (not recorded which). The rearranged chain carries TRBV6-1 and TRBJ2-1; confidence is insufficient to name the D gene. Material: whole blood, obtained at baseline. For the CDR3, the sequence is CASSELYAYNEQFF. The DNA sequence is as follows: TGTGCCAGCAGTGAGCTTTATGCCTACAATGAGCAGTTCTTC.